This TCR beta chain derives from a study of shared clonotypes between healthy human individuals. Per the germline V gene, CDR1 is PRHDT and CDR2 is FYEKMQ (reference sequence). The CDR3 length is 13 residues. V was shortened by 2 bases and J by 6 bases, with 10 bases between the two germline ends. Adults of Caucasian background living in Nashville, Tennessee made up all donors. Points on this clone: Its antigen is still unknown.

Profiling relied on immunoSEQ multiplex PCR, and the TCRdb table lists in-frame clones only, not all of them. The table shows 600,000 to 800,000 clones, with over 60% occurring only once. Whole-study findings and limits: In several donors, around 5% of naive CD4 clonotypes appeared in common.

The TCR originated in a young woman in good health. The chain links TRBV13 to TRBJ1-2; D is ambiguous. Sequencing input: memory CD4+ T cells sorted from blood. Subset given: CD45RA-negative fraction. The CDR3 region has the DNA TGTGCCAGCAGCTTACGCGATACACATGGCTACACCTTC. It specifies CASSLRDTHGYTF.